Shown below are 25 T cell receptor beta chains from a single sample sequenced in a study of shared T cell receptors in the human thymus. The repertoire was sequenced with immunoSEQ multiplex PCR; TCRdb's copy has only in-frame clones and lacks some. The sample carries roughly 560,000 clones, approximately 80% recorded once. These same data were also listed under a study on human thymus T cells.

The sequenced sample consisted of thymocytes. All receptors come from a boy under two years old with a congenital heart defect.

This clone is a singleton in its sample. The chain uses TRBV7-8 and TRBJ2-3; 9 nucleotides align to TRBD2. Germline CDR1 and CDR2: SGHVS and FQNEAQ. V shed 5 bases, J shed 0 bases, and the junction held 6 bases outside the gene matches. There are 16 residues in the CDR3. The chain's CDR3 is CASSAGLAPSTDTQYF. The CDR3 DNA reads as TGTGCCAGCAGCGCCGGACTAGCGCCAAGCACAGATACGCAGTATTTT.

CDR3 residues: CASSATGGGYEQYF. The CDR3, as DNA: TGTGCCAGCAGTGCCACAGGGGGGGGCTACGAGCAGTACTTC. The chain employs TRBV25-1 and TRBJ2-7; D is perhaps TRBD1 (8 bases). Trimming took 4 bases from V and 3 from J, leaving 13 bases between them. The CDR3 is 14 amino acids. The V gene's germline CDR1 is MGHDK and CDR2 SYGVNS.

This chain uses TRBV4-1 with TRBJ2-3; tentatively, D is TRBD2 (5 bases). There are 18 residues in the CDR3. V was clipped by 1 base and J by 2 bases, with 19 bases between them. Germline CDR1 MGHRA, CDR2 YSYEKL. CDR3 DNA: TGCGCCAGCAGCCAAGCCGGAAAGGCAGAAGACTACACAGATACGCAGTATTTT. This gives the protein CASSQAGKAEDYTDTQYF.

This chain connects TRBV29-1 to TRBJ2-1; 10 bases agree with TRBD1. The CDR3 consists of 16 residues. J gave up 4 bases and V 7 bases, and 13 bases lay outside the gene matches. Germline lookup yields CDR1 SQVTM and CDR2 ANQGSEA. This CDR3 is CSASGPGTGVYNEQFF. The CDR3 nucleotides read TGCAGCGCCTCGGGTCCCGGGACAGGGGTATACAATGAGCAGTTCTTC.

CDR3 sequence: CASSSTTTGVGSGANVLTF. CDR3 in DNA: TGCGCCAGCAGCTCGACGACGACAGGGGTAGGATCTGGGGCCAACGTCCTGACTTTC. The V call is TRBV5-1, the J call TRBJ2-6, with 8 bases aligning to TRBD1. Germline V lookup: CDR1 SGHRS, CDR2 YFSETQ. The CDR3 runs to 19 residues. The V gene end was trimmed by 3 bases and the J gene end by 1 base; junction bases not matched to a gene: 12.

This rearrangement joins TRBV6-1 to TRBJ2-7; 7 bases line up with TRBD1. The germline CDR1 and CDR2 sequences are MNHNS and SASEGT. The CDR3 covers 14 residues. The junction had 4 bases not matched to a gene; V was cut back by 4 bases and J by 1 base. The CDR3 loop is CASSADRASYEQYF. The DNA of the CDR3 is TGTGCCAGCAGTGCCGACAGGGCTTCCTACGAGCAGTACTTC.

This rearrangement joins TRBV11-3 to TRBJ2-3, with D unclear. CDR3 length: 12 residues. Looked up from germline, CDR1 is SGHNT and CDR2 is YENEEA. V was clipped by 6 bases and J by 6 bases, with 10 bases between them. CDR3 coding DNA: TGTGCCAGCAGAACCGTGGCTGATACGCAGTATTTT. Protein product: CASRTVADTQYF.

The V gene is TRBV5-6, the J gene TRBJ2-5; weak D call: TRBD2 (6 bases). The germline gives CDR1 SGHDT, CDR2 YYEEEE. The V and J ends lost 0 bases and 1 base respectively, with 10 bases between them. The CDR3 has 15 residues. The CDR3 DNA sequence: TGTGCCAGCAGCTTGGCGGGAGATCGCCAAGAGACCCAGTACTTC. Its protein product is CASSLAGDRQETQYF.

Here the CDR3 reads CASSIRTSGTGTGELFF. The CDR3 DNA sequence: TGTGCCAGCAGTATTAGGACTAGCGGGACAGGCACCGGGGAGCTGTTTTTT. The chain is built from TRBV5-4 and TRBJ2-2; 12 bases line up with TRBD2. CDR1 and CDR2 from the germline V gene are SGHNT and YYREEE (reference sequence). There are 17 residues in the CDR3. J was trimmed by 4 bases and V by 5 bases; bases with no gene match: 9.

The gene calls are TRBV4-2 and TRBJ2-3, with 11 bases that match TRBD2. Germline loops: CDR1 LGHNA, CDR2 YNFKEQ. With V trimmed by 1 base and J by 6 bases, 3 bases remained unmatched. This CDR3 is built from 15 residues. The CDR3 is CASSQGLAGPDTQYF. The CDR3 DNA is TGTGCCAGCAGCCAAGGACTAGCGGGGCCCGATACGCAGTATTTT.

J is TRBJ2-3 and V is TRBV7-6; the D is unclear. Per the germline V gene, CDR1 is SGHVS and CDR2 is FNYEAQ. V lost 2 bases to trimming and J lost 0 bases, with 9 bases between them. The CDR3 totals 15 residues. The CDR3 region is CASSLTTISTDTQYF. CDR3 bases: TGTGCCAGCAGCTTAACGACAATTAGCACAGATACGCAGTATTTT.

This chain uses TRBV27 with TRBJ1-2, with D perhaps matching TRBD1 (6 bases). The V end was cut by 6 bases, the J end by 4 bases, with 18 bases between. CDR3 size: 15 residues. CDR1 MNHEY and CDR2 SMNVEV come from the germline V gene (reference sequence). The CDR3 sequence: CASSPKQTGTYGYTF. DNA of the CDR3: TGTGCCAGCAGCCCCAAACAAACAGGGACCTATGGCTACACCTTC.

Only a few counts were recorded for this clone. The chain couples TRBV6-5 to TRBJ2-7; 7 bases align to TRBD2. CDR3 length equals 14 residues. The V and J ends lost 4 bases and 3 bases, in that order; junction bases with no gene match: 6. CDR1 MNHEY and CDR2 SVGAGI come from the germline V gene. In nucleotides, the CDR3 is TGTGCCAGCAGTTCCGGCCGGGGGGTCTACGAGCAGTACTTC. Translation gives CASSSGRGVYEQYF.

The chain combines TRBV28 with TRBJ2-7; 9 bases are shared with TRBD1. Per germline, CDR1 MDHEN and CDR2 SYDVKM. With 5 bases clipped from V and 4 bases from J, the junction kept 9 bases outside the gene matches. This CDR3 has 15 amino acids. The CDR3: CASSPSGTGLYEQYF. The CDR3 coding sequence is TGTGCCAGCAGTCCATCGGGGACAGGGCTTTACGAGCAGTACTTC.

This clone has more than one count but fewer than ten. This chain connects TRBV19 to TRBJ1-5; 9 bases fit TRBD1. This CDR3 spans 15 amino acids. Germline V gives CDR1 LNHDA, CDR2 SQIVND (reference sequence). Trimming cost V 4 bases and J 3 bases; bases outside gene matches: 4. In DNA form, the CDR3 reads TGTGCCAGTAGTACGAGGGACAGGGACAATCAGCCCCAGCATTTT. Translation gives CASSTRDRDNQPQHF.

The chain links TRBV6-5 to TRBJ2-7; 9 bases fit TRBD1. The CDR3 sequence is 15 residues long. The germline V gene encodes CDR1 MNHEY and CDR2 SVGAGI. V gave up 6 bases and J gave up 4 bases; unmatched junction bases: 10. CDR3 DNA: TGTGCCAGCAGCCCACATTACAGGGGGCCTTACGAGCAGTACTTC. It translates to CASSPHYRGPYEQYF.

The rearrangement uses TRBV23-1 and TRBJ2-1, with D maybe TRBD1 (5 bases). TRBV23-1 is identified as an open reading frame with a role that is uncertain. With 8 bases removed from V and 6 bases from J, the gap between germline ends came to 14 bases. This CDR3 is 13 amino acids long. Here the CDR3 DNA reads TGCGCCAGCTCCGTCCTCGACAGCAATGAGCAGTTCTTC. This gives the protein CASSVLDSNEQFF.

The chain couples TRBV27 to TRBJ2-1; 9 bases agree with TRBD2. V gave up 8 bases and J gave up 5 bases; unmatched junction bases: 4. The CDR3 loop spans 13 amino acids. In germline, CDR1 is MNHEY, CDR2 SMNVEV (reference sequence). CDR3: CASSSGTHNEQFF. CDR3 in DNA: TGTGCCAGCTCTAGCGGGACCCACAATGAGCAGTTCTTC.

This clone was detected a few times. The chain is built from TRBV6-6 and TRBJ2-7; TRBD2 is a possible D gene (5 bases). The CDR3 consists of 14 residues. The V end was cut by 9 bases, the J end by 0 bases, with 15 bases between. Germline V gene data show CDR1 as MNHNY and CDR2 as SVGAGI (reference sequence). CDR3 sequence: CASILDSSSYEQYF. CDR3 nucleotides: TGTGCCAGTATCCTGGACTCAAGCTCCTACGAGCAGTACTTC.

V and J are TRBV28 and TRBJ2-7; 7 bases map to TRBD1. Germline assignment: CDR1 MDHEN and CDR2 SYDVKM. J was trimmed by 0 bases and V by 5 bases; bases with no gene match: 4. The CDR3 loop spans 14 amino acids. The CDR3 protein is CASSPGQYSYEQYF. DNA for the CDR3: TGTGCCAGCAGTCCGGGACAGTACTCCTACGAGCAGTACTTC.

This chain joins TRBV15 and TRBJ2-4, with D possibly being TRBD2 (6 bases). CDR3 length equals 14 residues. Germline V gene lookup returns CDR1 LNHNV and CDR2 YYDKDF (reference sequence). V was clipped by 8 bases and J by 3 bases, with 14 bases between them. CDR3 in DNA: TGTGCCACCCGGAGGGGCAGAGGCAAAAACATTCAGTACTTC. It codes for CATRRGRGKNIQYF.

The CDR3 here is CATGQGAYEQYF. The CDR3 nucleotides read TGTGCCACCGGACAGGGGGCCTACGAGCAGTACTTC. The chain uses TRBV10-3 and TRBJ2-7, with 10 bases identical to TRBD1. The trim removed 10 bases at V and 2 bases at J, leaving 2 bases unmatched. The CDR3 covers 12 residues. CDR1 is ENHRY and CDR2 is SYGVKD in the germline V gene.

This clone has a single count. The rearrangement links TRBV15 to TRBJ1-1; D is perhaps TRBD1 (5 bases). This CDR3 has 15 residues. Trimming removed 9 bases at V and 4 bases at J, with 21 bases between. Germline CDR1 LNHNV, CDR2 YYDKDF (reference sequence). Here the CDR3 reads CATTRGAAGGTEAFF. The CDR3 coding sequence is TGTGCCACAACGCGGGGCGCCGCGGGGGGCACTGAAGCTTTCTTT.

This clone was seen a few times. The chain uses TRBV15 and TRBJ2-1; D possibly corresponds to TRBD2 (6 bases). The CDR3 consists of 15 residues. V was shortened by 5 bases and J by 8 bases, with 19 bases between the two germline ends. Per the germline V gene, CDR1 is LNHNV and CDR2 is YYDKDF (reference sequence). DNA of the CDR3: TGTGCCACCAGCGATTCAGCGGGCGAGGGGTATGAGCAGTTCTTC. Translation: CATSDSAGEGYEQFF.

J is TRBJ2-1 and V is TRBV13, with D possibly matching TRBD2 (5 bases). The germline gives CDR1 PRHDT, CDR2 FYEKMQ (reference sequence). This CDR3 spans 14 amino acids. V gave up 5 bases and J gave up 7 bases, with 15 bases separating them. The CDR3 protein is CASSPLPAGNEQFF. DNA of the CDR3: TGTGCCAGCAGCCCCCTCCCCGCGGGTAATGAGCAGTTCTTC.